This T cell receptor beta chain was captured in a study of T-cell reconstitution after alpha-beta-depleted transplantation in children. This clonotype was detected only a few times. Unique molecular identifiers were incorporated into the prepared TCRbeta library. TCRdb independently ran MiXCR on the PCR reads; one entry per CDR3 protein. The table lists a few hundred thousand distinct CDR3 sequences, over 25% of them singletons, with approximately 33% in the top ten. CDR3 size: 13 residues. The germline V gene has CDR1 MNHNS and CDR2 SASEGT. V lost 4 bases and J lost 10, with 14 bases in between. The specimen comprised PBMCs, sampled before TCRalphabeta/CD19-depleted stem cell transplant. The V gene is TRBV6-1, the J gene TRBJ2-1; D gene unclear. The sequence came from a boy under three years old with Wiskott-Aldrich syndrome, due to receive a stem cell transplant. The CDR3 nucleotides are TGTGCCAGCAGTGCAGACTTATACACCGAGCAGTTCTTC. This encodes CASSADLYTEQFF.